These 9 T cell receptor beta chains share one sample of origin, sequenced in a study of T-cell reconstitution after alpha-beta-depleted transplantation in children. Construction of the TCRbeta library involved unique molecular identifiers. MiXCR, applied by TCRdb to the PCR reads, yields one record per CDR3 protein. This table holds some 300,000 distinct CDR3 sequences, 10% found once. Material: PBMCs from the stem cell graft donor, obtained from the stem cell graft. Source of these receptors: a human donor who donated a stem cell graft to a child with acute lymphoblastic leukemia.

This chain uses TRBV20-1 with TRBJ2-3, with TRBD2 identical over 7 bases. V was pared by 2 bases and J by 0 bases, with 8 bases of the junction left unmatched. Per the germline V gene, CDR1 is DFQATT and CDR2 is SNEGSKA (reference sequence). The CDR3 extends over 16 amino acids. In DNA form, the CDR3 reads TGCAGTGCTAGAAACCCTAGCGGAGGGAGCACAGATACGCAGTATTTT. Its translation: CSARNPSGGSTDTQYF.

The chain joins TRBV12-3 or TRBV12-4 to TRBJ2-7; 10 nucleotides line up with TRBD2. The CDR3 covers 15 residues. Trimming cost V 5 bases and J 3 bases; bases outside gene matches: 7. CDR3 coding DNA: TGTGCCAGCAGTGGACGGACTAGCGGTTTCTACGAGCAGTACTTC. It encodes CASSGRTSGFYEQYF.

The genes are TRBV7-8 and TRBJ2-7; 9 bases agree with TRBD1. The J segment lost 6 bases and the V segment lost 4 bases, leaving 13 bases of the junction unmatched. The CDR3 is 16 amino acids. Per the germline V gene, CDR1 is SGHVS and CDR2 is FQNEAQ. The CDR3 DNA is TGTGCCAGCAGCTCATGTCAATGGGGGACAGGGTGCGAGCAGTACTTC. It translates to CASSSCQWGTGCEQYF.

The rearrangement joins TRBV7-8 to TRBJ2-7, with 12 bases aligning to TRBD2. Unmatched junction bases numbered 9, after V lost 5 bases and J lost 4 bases. This CDR3 contains 16 residues. Germline CDR1 is SGHVS and CDR2 is FQNEAQ. This CDR3 reads CASSPRTSGIAYEQYF. The CDR3 DNA follows: TGTGCCAGCAGCCCAAGGACTAGCGGGATAGCGTACGAGCAGTACTTC.

This clonotype came up a few times. The V call is TRBV11-2, the J call TRBJ1-4, with D perhaps TRBD1 (5 bases). CDR1 and CDR2 (germline): SGHAT, FQNNGV. The CDR3 consists of 18 residues. V was pared by 1 base and J by 5 bases, with 20 bases between. CDR3 loop: CASSLGWDRGSTNEKLFF. The CDR3 nucleotides read TGTGCCAGCAGCTTAGGGTGGGACCGGGGATCGACGAATGAAAAACTGTTTTTT.

The rearrangement joins TRBV20-1 to TRBJ2-1; 13 bases are a match to TRBD2. Per germline, CDR1 DFQATT and CDR2 SNEGSKA (reference sequence). The J segment lost 2 bases and the V segment lost 3 bases, leaving 1 base of the junction unmatched. This CDR3 comprises 15 residues. The CDR3 here is CSARGTSGTYNEQFF. CDR3 nucleotides: TGCAGTGCTAGGGGGACTAGCGGGACCTACAATGAGCAGTTCTTC.

This clonotype was counted between two and nine times. The J gene is TRBJ1-2, the V gene TRBV7-9, with D possibly matching TRBD1 (6 bases). The V end lost 3 bases, the J end lost 7 bases, and 18 bases lay between the germline ends. This CDR3 is built from 15 residues. Germline assignment: CDR1 SEHNR and CDR2 FQNEAQ (reference sequence). The CDR3 DNA follows: TGTGCCAGCAGCTTCGTCGGAACAGGGCTTGGTGGCTACACCTTC. Its translation: CASSFVGTGLGGYTF.

V usage is TRBV9 and J usage is TRBJ2-1; TRBD2 aligns across 7 bases. This CDR3 has 15 residues. In germline, CDR1 is SGDLS, CDR2 YYNGEE. With 2 bases clipped from V and 2 bases from J, the junction kept 4 bases outside the gene matches. CDR3 loop: CASSVGGGAYNEQFF. The CDR3, as DNA: TGTGCCAGCAGCGTGGGGGGAGGGGCCTACAATGAGCAGTTCTTC.

The rearrangement links TRBV7-9 to TRBJ1-3; D not resolved. The V end was cut by 5 bases, the J end by 0 bases, with 14 bases between. This CDR3 contains 16 residues. Per the germline V gene, CDR1 is SEHNR and CDR2 is FQNEAQ (reference sequence). CDR3 sequence reads: CASSLQPRDSGNTIYF. CDR3 nucleotide sequence: TGTGCCAGCAGCCTCCAGCCGCGGGACTCTGGAAACACCATATATTTT.